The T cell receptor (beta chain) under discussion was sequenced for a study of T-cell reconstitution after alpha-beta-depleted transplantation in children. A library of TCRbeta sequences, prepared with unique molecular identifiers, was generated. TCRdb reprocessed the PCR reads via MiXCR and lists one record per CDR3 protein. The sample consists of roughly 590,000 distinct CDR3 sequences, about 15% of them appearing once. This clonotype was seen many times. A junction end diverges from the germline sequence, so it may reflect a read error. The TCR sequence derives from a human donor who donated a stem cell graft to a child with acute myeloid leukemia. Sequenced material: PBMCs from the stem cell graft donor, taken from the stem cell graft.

CDR3 sequence reads: CASILEGTETQYF. CDR3 sequence (DNA): TGCGCCAGCATCTTGGAGGGGACGGAGACCCAGTACTTC. The rearrangement joins TRBV5-1 to TRBJ2-5; TRBD2 might be the D (6 bases). This CDR3 has 13 residues. CDR1 SGHRS and CDR2 YFSETQ come from the germline V gene.